The 7 T cell receptor beta chains below come from one sample, sequenced in a study of T cell responses to AZD1222 COVID-19 vaccine. The assay was immunoSEQ multiplex PCR, and TCRdb's table has in-frame clones only and misses some. This table holds roughly 120,000 clones, roughly 85% found once. Sequenced material: peripheral blood, taken on day 0 of MenACWY control vaccination. The receptor set was obtained from an adult in good health.

J is TRBJ1-2 and V is TRBV19; D is perhaps TRBD1 (5 bases). This CDR3 region has 12 residues. Germline CDR1 is LNHDA and CDR2 is SQIVND (reference sequence). V lost 10 bases and J 1 base, leaving 10 bases between the germline ends. The CDR3 DNA sequence: TGTGCCACCAGACAGAATAACTATGGCTACACCTTC. As protein: CATRQNNYGYTF. The full variable domain, rest sourced from reference TRBV19 and TRBJ1-2, is DGGITQSPKYLFRKEGQNVTLSCEQNLNHDAMYWYRQDPGQGLRLIYYSQIVNDFQKGDIAEGYSVSREKKESFPLTVTSAQKNPTAFYLCATRQNNYGYTFGSGTRLTVV.

The chain is built from TRBV5-1 and TRBJ1-6; D is possibly TRBD1 (5 bases). The germline V gene encodes CDR1 SGHRS and CDR2 YFSETQ. This CDR3 has 14 amino acids. V lost 0 bases and J lost 6, with 7 bases in between. The CDR3 DNA reads as TGCGCCAGCAGCTTGGGACAGTCTAATTCACCCCTCCACTTT. Translating it yields CASSLGQSNSPLHF. Looking up the rest from reference TRBV5-1 and TRBJ1-6 gives the full variable domain: KAGVTQTPRYLIKTRGQQVTLSCSPISGHRSVSWYQQTPGQGLQFLFEYFSETQRNKGNFPGRFSGRQFSNSRSEMNVSTLELGDSALYLCASSLGQSNSPLHFGNGTRLTVT.

The chain uses TRBV19 and TRBJ1-5, with D possibly matching TRBD1 (5 bases). From germline, CDR1 is LNHDA and CDR2 SQIVND (reference sequence). Trimming took 3 bases from V and 6 from J, leaving 6 bases between them. The CDR3 spans 12 residues. The CDR3 is CASSIGGQPQHF. CDR3 bases: TGTGCCAGTAGTATCGGGGGTCAGCCCCAGCATTTT.

The J gene is TRBJ2-1, the V gene TRBV6-4, with D unclear. Trimming cost V 6 bases and J 6 bases, with 15 bases left between them. Germline values: CDR1 MRHNA, CDR2 SNTAGT. This CDR3 spans 14 amino acids. In nucleotides, the CDR3 is TGTGCCAGCAGCCCCAGCAGTGGTACCAATGAGCAGTTCTTC. Its protein is CASSPSSGTNEQFF.

The chain carries TRBV24-1 and TRBJ2-3; D unclear. Looked up from germline, CDR1 is KGHDR and CDR2 is SFDVKD. The CDR3 is 15 residues long. Trimming took 3 bases from V and 0 from J, leaving 9 bases between them. This CDR3 reads CATSDGRLSTDTQYF. The DNA of the CDR3 is TGTGCCACCAGTGATGGACGGTTAAGCACAGATACGCAGTATTTT.

V is TRBV9 and J is TRBJ2-1; 10 positions agree with TRBD1. The trim removed 1 base at V and 8 bases at J, leaving 3 bases unmatched. Germline assignment: CDR1 SGDLS and CDR2 YYNGEE. The CDR3 is 14 residues long. The CDR3 DNA reads TGTGCCAGCAGCGTATCGACAGGGGGCGATGAGCAGTTCTTC. It codes for CASSVSTGGDEQFF.

The chain uses TRBV19 and TRBJ1-1, with a possible D match to TRBD1 (6 bases). The CDR3 covers 14 residues. CDR1 and CDR2 from the germline V gene are LNHDA and SQIVND (reference sequence). V lost 4 bases and J lost 1, with 10 bases in between. This chain's CDR3 is CASSTIQGNTEAFF. In DNA, the CDR3 is TGTGCCAGTAGTACCATACAGGGGAACACTGAAGCTTTCTTT.